This entry concerns a single T cell receptor (beta chain). The antigen is unknown. Through a sample-barcoded 5' primer and a J-beta primer mix, a second PCR was run for roughly 6 to 11 cycles. TCRdb re-called the 5' RACE reads with MiXCR, one entry per CDR3 protein. The sample consists of about 290,000 distinct CDR3 sequences, around 30% of them appearing once. There are 13 residues in the CDR3. CDR1 and CDR2 (germline): MNHEY, SMNVEV (reference sequence). Trimming left V 0 bases short and J 14 bases short, with 14 bases between. These data come from a study of blood T cells in healthy people across ages. Extracted total RNA amounted to at least 5.5 micrograms for each sample. Overall study findings and caveats: Per-million-T-cell TCR beta diversity fell roughly linearly with age. Possibly, changes in expanded clonotypes were confounded because donor CMV status was unknown. A greater number of naive CD4+ cells and higher diversity distinguished long-lived donors from aged donors.

The gene calls are TRBV27 and TRBJ2-4, with D uncertain. The source material was blood. The TCR originated in a woman in her sixties or seventies in good health. This chain's CDR3 is CASSLSSGLLEYF. The CDR3 DNA sequence: TGTGCCAGCAGTTTATCTTCAGGCCTCCTGGAGTACTTC.